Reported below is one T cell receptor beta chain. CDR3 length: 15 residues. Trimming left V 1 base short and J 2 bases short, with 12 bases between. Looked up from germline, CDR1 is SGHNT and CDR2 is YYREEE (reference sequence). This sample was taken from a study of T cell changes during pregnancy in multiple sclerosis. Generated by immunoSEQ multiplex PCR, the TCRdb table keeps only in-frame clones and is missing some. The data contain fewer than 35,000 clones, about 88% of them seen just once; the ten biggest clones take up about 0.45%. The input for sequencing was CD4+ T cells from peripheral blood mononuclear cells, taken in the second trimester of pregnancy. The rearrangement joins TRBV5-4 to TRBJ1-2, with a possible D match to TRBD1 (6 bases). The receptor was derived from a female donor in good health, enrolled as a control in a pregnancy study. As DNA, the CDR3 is TGTGCCAGCAGCTTGACAGGGCAATCCAACTATGGCTACACCTTC. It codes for CASSLTGQSNYGYTF.